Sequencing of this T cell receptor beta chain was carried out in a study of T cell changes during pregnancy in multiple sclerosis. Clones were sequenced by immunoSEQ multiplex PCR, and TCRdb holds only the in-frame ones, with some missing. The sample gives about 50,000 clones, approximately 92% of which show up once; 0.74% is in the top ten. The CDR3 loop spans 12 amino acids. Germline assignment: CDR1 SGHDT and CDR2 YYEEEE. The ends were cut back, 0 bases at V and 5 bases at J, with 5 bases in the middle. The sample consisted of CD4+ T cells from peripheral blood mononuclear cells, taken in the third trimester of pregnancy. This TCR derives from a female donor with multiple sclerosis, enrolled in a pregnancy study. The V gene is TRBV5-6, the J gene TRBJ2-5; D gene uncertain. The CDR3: CASSLAAETQYF. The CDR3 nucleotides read TGTGCCAGCAGCTTGGCCGCGGAGACCCAGTACTTC.